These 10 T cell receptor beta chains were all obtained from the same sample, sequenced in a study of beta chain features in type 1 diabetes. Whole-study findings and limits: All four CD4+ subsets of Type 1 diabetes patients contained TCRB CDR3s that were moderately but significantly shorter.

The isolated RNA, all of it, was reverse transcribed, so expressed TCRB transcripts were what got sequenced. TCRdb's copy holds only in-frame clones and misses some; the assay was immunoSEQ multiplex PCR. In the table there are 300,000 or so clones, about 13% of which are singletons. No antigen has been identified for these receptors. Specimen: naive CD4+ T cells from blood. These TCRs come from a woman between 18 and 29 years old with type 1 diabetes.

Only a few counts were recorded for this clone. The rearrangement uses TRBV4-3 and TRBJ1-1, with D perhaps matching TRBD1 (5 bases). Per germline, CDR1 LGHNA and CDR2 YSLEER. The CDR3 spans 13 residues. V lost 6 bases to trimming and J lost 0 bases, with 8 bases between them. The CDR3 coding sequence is TGCGCCAGCAGACAGGCTCTGAACACTGAAGCTTTCTTT. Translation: CASRQALNTEAFF.

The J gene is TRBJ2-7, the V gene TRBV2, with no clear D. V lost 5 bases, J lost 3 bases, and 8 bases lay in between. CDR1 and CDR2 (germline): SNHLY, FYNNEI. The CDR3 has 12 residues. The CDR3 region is CASSWAYYEQYF. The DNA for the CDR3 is TGTGCCAGCAGTTGGGCCTACTACGAGCAGTACTTC.

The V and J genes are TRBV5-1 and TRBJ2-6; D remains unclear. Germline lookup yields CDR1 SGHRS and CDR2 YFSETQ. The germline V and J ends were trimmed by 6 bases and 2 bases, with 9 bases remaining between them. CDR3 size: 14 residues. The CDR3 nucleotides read TGCGCCAGCAACGAGTCCCCTGGGGCCAACGTCCTGACTTTC. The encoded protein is CASNESPGANVLTF. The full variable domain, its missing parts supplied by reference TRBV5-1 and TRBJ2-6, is KAGVTQTPRYLIKTRGQQVTLSCSPISGHRSVSWYQQTPGQGLQFLFEYFSETQRNKGNFPGRFSGRQFSNSRSEMNVSTLELGDSALYLCASNESPGANVLTFGAGSRLTVL.

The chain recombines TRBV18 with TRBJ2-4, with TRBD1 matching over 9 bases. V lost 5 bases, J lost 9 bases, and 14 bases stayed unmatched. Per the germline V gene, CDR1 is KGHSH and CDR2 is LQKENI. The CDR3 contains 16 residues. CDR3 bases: TGTGCCAGCTCAAGGGGGACAGGGACCACCGGGGGCATTCAGTACTTC. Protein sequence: CASSRGTGTTGGIQYF. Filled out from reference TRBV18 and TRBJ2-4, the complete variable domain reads NAGVMQNPRHLVRRRGQEARLRCSPMKGHSHVYWYRQLPEEGLKFMVYLQKENIIDESGMPKERFSAEFPKEGPSILRIQQVVRGDSAAYFCASSRGTGTTGGIQYFGAGTRLSVL.

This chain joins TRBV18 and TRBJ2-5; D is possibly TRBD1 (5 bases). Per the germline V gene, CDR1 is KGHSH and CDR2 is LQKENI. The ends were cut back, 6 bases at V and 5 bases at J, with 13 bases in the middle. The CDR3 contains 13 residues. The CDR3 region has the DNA TGTGCCAGCTCCCGCGACAGTCTGGAGACCCAGTACTTC. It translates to CASSRDSLETQYF.

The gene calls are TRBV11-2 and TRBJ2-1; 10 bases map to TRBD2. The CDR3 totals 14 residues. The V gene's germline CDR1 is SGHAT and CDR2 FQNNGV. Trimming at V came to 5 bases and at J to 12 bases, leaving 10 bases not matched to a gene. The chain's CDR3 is CASSPRLAGGGQFF. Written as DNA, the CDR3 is TGTGCCAGCAGCCCCAGACTAGCGGGCGGGGGGCAGTTCTTC. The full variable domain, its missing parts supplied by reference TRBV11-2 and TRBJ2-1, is EAGVAQSPRYKIIEKRQSVAFWCNPISGHATLYWYQQILGQGPKLLIQFQNNGVVDDSQLPKDRFSAERLKGVDSTLKIQPAKLEDSAVYLCASSPRLAGGGQFFGPGTRLTVL.

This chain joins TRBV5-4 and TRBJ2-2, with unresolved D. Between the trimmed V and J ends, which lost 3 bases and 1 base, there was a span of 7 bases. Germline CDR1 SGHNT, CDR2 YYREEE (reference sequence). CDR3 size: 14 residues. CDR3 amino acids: CASSSPVNTGELFF. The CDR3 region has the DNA TGTGCCAGCAGCTCTCCGGTGAACACCGGGGAGCTGTTTTTT.

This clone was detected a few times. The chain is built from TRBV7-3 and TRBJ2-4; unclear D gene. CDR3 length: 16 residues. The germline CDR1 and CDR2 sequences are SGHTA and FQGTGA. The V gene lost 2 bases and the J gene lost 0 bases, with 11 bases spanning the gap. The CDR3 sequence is CASSLLAPVAKNIQYF. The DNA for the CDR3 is TGTGCCAGCAGCTTATTGGCCCCTGTAGCCAAAAACATTCAGTACTTC.

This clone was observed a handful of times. CDR3 sequence (DNA): TGTGCCAGCAGCGCAAACAGGGGTGGGGACGGGGAGCTGTTTTTT. It encodes CASSANRGGDGELFF. The rearrangement joins TRBV9 to TRBJ2-2; 7 positions agree with TRBD1. The trim removed 3 bases at V and 7 bases at J, leaving 9 bases unmatched. The CDR3 covers 15 residues. Germline CDR1 and CDR2: SGDLS and YYNGEE.

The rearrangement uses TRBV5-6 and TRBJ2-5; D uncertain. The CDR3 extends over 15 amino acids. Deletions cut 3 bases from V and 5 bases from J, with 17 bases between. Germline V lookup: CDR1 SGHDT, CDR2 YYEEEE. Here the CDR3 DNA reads TGTGCCAGCAGCTCCACCGGCGCGGTCGGGGAGACCCAGTACTTC. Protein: CASSSTGAVGETQYF.